The clone carrying this TCR beta chain was recorded a few times. Its antigen is as yet unknown. This specimen comes from a study of blood T cells in healthy people across ages. The study, taken as a whole, reports: Per million T cells, TCR beta diversity dropped about linearly as age rose.

Primed by a sample-barcoded 5' primer and a J-beta primer mix, a second PCR proceeded for 7 to 11 cycles. Via MiXCR, TCRdb re-called the 5' RACE reads, giving one row per CDR3 protein. The top ten clones hold under 5% of a sample with roughly 1.5 million distinct CDR3 sequences, 40% to 45% of them seen once. Sequencing input: blood. The TCR comes from a woman under 30 in good health.

CDR3 in DNA: TGTGCCAGCAGTGAATTTGACCCGTCCTACGAGCAGTACTTC. Amino acids: CASSEFDPSYEQYF. The V call is TRBV25-1, the J call TRBJ2-7; D gene ambiguous. Trimming took 1 base from V and 1 from J, leaving 8 bases between them. The CDR3 is 14 amino acids. The germline CDR1 and CDR2 sequences are MGHDK and SYGVNS.